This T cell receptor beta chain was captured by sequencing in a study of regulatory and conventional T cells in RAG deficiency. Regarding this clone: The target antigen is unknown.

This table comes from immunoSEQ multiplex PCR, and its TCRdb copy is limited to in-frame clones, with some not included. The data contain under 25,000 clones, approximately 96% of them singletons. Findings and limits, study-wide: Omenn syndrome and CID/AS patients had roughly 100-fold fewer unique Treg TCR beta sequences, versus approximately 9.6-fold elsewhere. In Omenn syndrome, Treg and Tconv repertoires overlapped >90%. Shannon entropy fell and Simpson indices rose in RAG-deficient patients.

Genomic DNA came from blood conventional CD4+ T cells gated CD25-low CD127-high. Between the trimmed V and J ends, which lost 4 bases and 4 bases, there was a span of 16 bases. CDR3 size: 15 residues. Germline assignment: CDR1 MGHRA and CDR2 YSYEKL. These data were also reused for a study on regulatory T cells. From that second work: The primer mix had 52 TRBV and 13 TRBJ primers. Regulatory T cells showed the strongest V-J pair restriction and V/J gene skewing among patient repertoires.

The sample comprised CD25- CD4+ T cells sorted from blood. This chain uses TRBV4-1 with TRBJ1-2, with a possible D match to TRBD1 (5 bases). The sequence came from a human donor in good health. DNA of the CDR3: TGCGCCAGCAGCCGACCAACAGGAGAATCCTATGGCTACACCTTC. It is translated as CASSRPTGESYGYTF.